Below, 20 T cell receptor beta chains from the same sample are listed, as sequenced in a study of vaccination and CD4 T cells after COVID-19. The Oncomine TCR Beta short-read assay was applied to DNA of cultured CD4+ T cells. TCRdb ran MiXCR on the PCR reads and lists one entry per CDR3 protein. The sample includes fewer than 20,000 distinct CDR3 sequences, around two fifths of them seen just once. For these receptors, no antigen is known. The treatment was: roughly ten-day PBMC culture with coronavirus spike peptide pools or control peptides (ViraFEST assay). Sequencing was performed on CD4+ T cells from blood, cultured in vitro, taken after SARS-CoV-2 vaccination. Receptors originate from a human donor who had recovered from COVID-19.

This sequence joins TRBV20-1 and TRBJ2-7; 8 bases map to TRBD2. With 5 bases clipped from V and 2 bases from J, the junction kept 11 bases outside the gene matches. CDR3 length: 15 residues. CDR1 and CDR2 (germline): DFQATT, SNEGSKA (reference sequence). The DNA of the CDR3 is TGCAGTGCTGGCCAAGGGGAGCGGGGGACCTACGAGCAGTACTTC. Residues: CSAGQGERGTYEQYF.

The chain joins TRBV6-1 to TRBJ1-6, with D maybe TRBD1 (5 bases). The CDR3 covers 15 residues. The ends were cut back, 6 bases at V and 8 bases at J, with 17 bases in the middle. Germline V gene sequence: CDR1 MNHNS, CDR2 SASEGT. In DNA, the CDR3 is TGTGCCAGCAGGGAAAACACAGGAGGGTATTCACCCCTCCACTTT. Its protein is CASRENTGGYSPLHF.

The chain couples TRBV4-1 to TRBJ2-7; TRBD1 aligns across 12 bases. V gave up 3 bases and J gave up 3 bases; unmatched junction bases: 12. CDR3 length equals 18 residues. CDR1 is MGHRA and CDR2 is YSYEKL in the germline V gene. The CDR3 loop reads CASSHNKGGTGGNYEQYF. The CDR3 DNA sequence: TGCGCCAGCAGCCACAACAAAGGCGGGACAGGGGGCAACTACGAGCAGTACTTC.

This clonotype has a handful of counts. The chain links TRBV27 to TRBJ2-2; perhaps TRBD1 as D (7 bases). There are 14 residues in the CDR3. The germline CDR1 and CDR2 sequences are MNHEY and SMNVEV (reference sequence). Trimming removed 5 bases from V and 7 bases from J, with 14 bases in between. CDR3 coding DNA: TGTGCCAGCAGTCCTGGAGGGGGCATCGGGGAGCTGTTTTTT. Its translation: CASSPGGGIGELFF.

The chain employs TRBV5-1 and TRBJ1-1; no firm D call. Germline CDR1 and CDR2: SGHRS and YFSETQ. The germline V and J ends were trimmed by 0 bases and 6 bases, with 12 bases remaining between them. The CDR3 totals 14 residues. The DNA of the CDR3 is TGCGCCAGCAGCTTGGTGGCCCTCAGTCCTGAAGCTTTCTTT. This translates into CASSLVALSPEAFF.

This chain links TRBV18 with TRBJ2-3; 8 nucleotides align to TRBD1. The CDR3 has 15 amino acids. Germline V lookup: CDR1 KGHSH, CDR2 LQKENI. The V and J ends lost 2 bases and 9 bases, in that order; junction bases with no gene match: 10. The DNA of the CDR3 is TGTGCCAGCTCACCAGAAGCAGGGGGCTTCCCGACGCAGTATTTT. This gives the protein CASSPEAGGFPTQYF.

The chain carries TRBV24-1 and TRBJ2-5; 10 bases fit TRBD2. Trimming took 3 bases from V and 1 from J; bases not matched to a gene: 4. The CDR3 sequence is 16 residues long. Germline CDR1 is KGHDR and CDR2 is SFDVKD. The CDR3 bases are TGTGCCACCAGTGATGGGATAGCGGGGGGCCAAGAGACCCAGTACTTC. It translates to CATSDGIAGGQETQYF.

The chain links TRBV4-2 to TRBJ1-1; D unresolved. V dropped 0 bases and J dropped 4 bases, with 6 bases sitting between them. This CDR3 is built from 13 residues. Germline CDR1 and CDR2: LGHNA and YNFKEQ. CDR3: CASSQEVLTEAFF. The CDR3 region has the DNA TGTGCCAGCAGCCAAGAAGTCCTCACTGAAGCTTTCTTT.

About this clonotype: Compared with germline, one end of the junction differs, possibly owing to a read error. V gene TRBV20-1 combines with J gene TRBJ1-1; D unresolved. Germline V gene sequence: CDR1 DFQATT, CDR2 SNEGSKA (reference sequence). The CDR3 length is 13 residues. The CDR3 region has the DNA TGCAGGGCTAGGAGGCGGGGAGGCACTGAAGCTTTCTTT. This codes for CRARRRGGTEAFF.

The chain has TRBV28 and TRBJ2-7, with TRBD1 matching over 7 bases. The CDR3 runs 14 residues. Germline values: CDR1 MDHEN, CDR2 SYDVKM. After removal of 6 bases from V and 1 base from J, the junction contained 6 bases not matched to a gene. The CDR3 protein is CASRGAGGSYEQYF. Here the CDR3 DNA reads TGTGCCAGCAGGGGAGCAGGGGGTTCCTACGAGCAGTACTTC.

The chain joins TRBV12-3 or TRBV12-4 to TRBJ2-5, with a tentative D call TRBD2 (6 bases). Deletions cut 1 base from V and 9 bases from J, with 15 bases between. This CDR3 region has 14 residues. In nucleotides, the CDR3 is TGTGCCAGCAGTTTAGGACAGCCCGGAGGGGCCCAGTACTTC. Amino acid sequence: CASSLGQPGGAQYF.

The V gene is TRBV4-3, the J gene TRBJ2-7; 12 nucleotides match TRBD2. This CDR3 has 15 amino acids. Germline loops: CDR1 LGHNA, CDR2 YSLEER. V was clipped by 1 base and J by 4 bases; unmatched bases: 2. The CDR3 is CASSQGTSGEYEQYF. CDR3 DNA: TGCGCCAGCAGCCAAGGGACTAGCGGGGAGTACGAGCAGTACTTC.

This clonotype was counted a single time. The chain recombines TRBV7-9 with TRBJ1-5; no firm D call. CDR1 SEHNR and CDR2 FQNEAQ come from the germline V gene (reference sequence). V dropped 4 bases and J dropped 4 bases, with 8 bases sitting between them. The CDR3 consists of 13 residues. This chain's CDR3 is CASSSGLNQPQHF. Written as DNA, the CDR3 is TGTGCCAGCAGCTCCGGGCTTAATCAGCCCCAGCATTTT. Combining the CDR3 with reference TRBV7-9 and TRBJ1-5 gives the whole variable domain DTGVSQNPRHKITKRGQNVTFRCDPISEHNRLYWYRQTLGQGPEFLTYFQNEAQLEKSRLLSDRFSAERPKGSFSTLEIQRTEQGDSAMYLCASSSGLNQPQHFGDGTRLSIL.

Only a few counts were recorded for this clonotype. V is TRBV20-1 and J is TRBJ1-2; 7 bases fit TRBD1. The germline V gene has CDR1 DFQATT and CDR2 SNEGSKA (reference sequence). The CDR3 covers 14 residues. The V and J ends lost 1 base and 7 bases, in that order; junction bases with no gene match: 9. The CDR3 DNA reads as TGCAGTGCTAGAGGAGTAGACAGGGAGGGTGGCTACACCTTC. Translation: CSARGVDREGGYTF.

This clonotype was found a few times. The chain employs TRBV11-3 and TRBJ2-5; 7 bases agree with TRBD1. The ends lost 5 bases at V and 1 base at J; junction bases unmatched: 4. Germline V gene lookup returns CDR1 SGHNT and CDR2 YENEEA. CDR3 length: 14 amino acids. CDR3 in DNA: TGTGCCAGCAGCGACGACAGGGCCCAAGAGACCCAGTACTTC. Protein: CASSDDRAQETQYF.

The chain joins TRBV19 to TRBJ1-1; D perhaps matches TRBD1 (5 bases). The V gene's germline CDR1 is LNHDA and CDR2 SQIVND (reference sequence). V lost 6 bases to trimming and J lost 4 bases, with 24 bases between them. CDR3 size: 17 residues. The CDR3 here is CASRSSGIGASVTEAFF. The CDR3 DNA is TGTGCCAGTAGATCGTCAGGGATCGGAGCTTCTGTCACTGAAGCTTTCTTT.

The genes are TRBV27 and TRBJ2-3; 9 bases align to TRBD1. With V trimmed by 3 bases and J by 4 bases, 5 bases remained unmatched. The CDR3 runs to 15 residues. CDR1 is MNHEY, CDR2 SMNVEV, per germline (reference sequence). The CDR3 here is CASSFRGQGADTQYF. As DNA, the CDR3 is TGTGCCAGCAGTTTTAGGGGACAGGGCGCAGATACGCAGTATTTT.

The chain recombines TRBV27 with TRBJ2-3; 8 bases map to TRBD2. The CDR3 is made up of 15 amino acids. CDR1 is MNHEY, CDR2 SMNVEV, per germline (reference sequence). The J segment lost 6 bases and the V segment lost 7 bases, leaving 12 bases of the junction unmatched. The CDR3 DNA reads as TGTGCCAGCAAGGGCGGGAGGCCCCACCCCGATACGCAGTATTTT. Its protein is CASKGGRPHPDTQYF.

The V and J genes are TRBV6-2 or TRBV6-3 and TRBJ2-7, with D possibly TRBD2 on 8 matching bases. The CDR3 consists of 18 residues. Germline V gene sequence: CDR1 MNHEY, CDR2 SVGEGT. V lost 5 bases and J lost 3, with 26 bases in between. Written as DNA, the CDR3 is TGTGCCAGCAGTCGACGGGGGGGGACAGTCCGAACTTACTACGAGCAGTACTTC. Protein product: CASSRRGGTVRTYYEQYF.

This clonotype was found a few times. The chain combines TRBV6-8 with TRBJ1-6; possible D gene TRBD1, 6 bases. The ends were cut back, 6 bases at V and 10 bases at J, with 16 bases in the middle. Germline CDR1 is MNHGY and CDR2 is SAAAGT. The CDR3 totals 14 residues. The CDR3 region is CASSHTGFRSPLHF. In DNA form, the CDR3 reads TGTGCCAGCAGCCATACAGGGTTCAGATCACCCCTCCACTTT.